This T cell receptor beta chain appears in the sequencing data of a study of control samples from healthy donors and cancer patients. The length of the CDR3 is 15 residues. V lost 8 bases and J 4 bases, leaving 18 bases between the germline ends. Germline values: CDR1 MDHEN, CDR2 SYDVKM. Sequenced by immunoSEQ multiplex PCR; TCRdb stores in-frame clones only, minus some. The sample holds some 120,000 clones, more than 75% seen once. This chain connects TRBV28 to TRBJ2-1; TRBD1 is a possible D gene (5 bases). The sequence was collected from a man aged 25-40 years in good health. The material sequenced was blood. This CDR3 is CASLMYRTDYNEQFF. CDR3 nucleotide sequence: TGTGCCAGCTTAATGTACAGGACGGATTACAATGAGCAGTTCTTC.